This is a list of T cell receptor beta chains from one sample in a study of beta chain features in type 1 diabetes. The protocol was immunoSEQ multiplex PCR, while the TCRdb copy is restricted to in-frame clones and leaves out a portion. The sample shows about 230,000 clones, 16% of them seen only once. Sequenced material: naive CD4+ T cells from blood. Receptors were obtained from a young man with type 1 diabetes. The CDR3 runs from the conserved cysteine through the conserved F or W. The order of the fields is CDR3 protein, CDR3 DNA, D gene, J gene, V gene, clone size. The D gene is left open where the match is weak. Clone size, where shown, is once, few, many, or a class for clones that have expanded.

CDR3: CASSPPASGRNNEQFF; DNA: TGTGCCAGCTCACCACCCGCTAGCGGGAGGAACAATGAGCAGTTCTTC; D: TRBD2; J: TRBJ2-1; V: TRBV18; size: few
CDR3: CASSEWTGTNNEQFF; DNA: TGTGCCAGCAGTGAGTGGACCGGGACAAATAATGAGCAGTTCTTC; D: -; J: TRBJ2-1; V: TRBV25-1; size: -
CDR3: CAWNPGGTNEQFF; DNA: TGTGCCTGGAACCCAGGGGGGACCAATGAGCAGTTCTTC; D: -; J: TRBJ2-1; V: TRBV30; size: -
CDR3: CASSVAGATYTEAFF; DNA: TGTGCCAGCAGCGTAGCAGGGGCCACCTACACTGAAGCTTTCTTT; D: -; J: TRBJ1-1; V: TRBV9; size: -
CDR3: CATREGSTDTQYF; DNA: TGTGCCACCCGCGAGGGGAGCACAGATACGCAGTATTTT; D: -; J: TRBJ2-3; V: TRBV19; size: -
CDR3: CASSSLFVSDIQYF; DNA: TGTGCCAGCAGTTCCCTTTTCGTGTCGGACATTCAGTACTTC; D: -; J: TRBJ2-4; V: TRBV27; size: -
CDR3: CAWSPGLYGYTF; DNA: TGTGCCTGGAGTCCGGGGCTCTATGGCTACACCTTC; D: -; J: TRBJ1-2; V: TRBV30; size: -
CDR3: CASSSRISTDTQYF; DNA: TGTGCCAGCAGCTCCAGAATCTCCACAGATACGCAGTATTTT; D: -; J: TRBJ2-3; V: TRBV9; size: -
CDR3: CASSLGPNYEQYF; DNA: TGTGCCAGCAGCTTAGGACCTAACTACGAGCAGTACTTC; D: -; J: TRBJ2-7; V: TRBV7-2; size: few
CDR3: CASSLSGSQETQYF; DNA: TGTGCCAGCAGTTTATCGGGCAGCCAAGAGACCCAGTACTTC; D: -; J: TRBJ2-5; V: TRBV28; size: -
CDR3: CASSRVPLAKNIQYF; DNA: TGTGCCAGCTCAAGGGTTCCTTTAGCCAAAAACATTCAGTACTTC; D: -; J: TRBJ2-4; V: TRBV18; size: -
CDR3: CASSRKASQETQYF; DNA: TGTGCCAGCAGCCGAAAAGCCAGCCAAGAGACCCAGTACTTC; D: -; J: TRBJ2-5; V: TRBV7-2; size: -
CDR3: CASSPGTSALDEQFF; DNA: TGTGCCAGCAGCCCAGGGACTAGCGCCCTTGATGAGCAGTTCTTC; D: TRBD2; J: TRBJ2-1; V: TRBV7-9; size: -
CDR3: CASTIAGAGTDTQYF; DNA: TGTGCCAGCACCATAGCGGGAGCCGGCACAGATACGCAGTATTTT; D: TRBD2; J: TRBJ2-3; V: TRBV7-2; size: -
CDR3: CASSRQDSLNTEAFF; DNA: TGCGCCAGCAGCCGACAGGACAGCTTGAACACTGAAGCTTTCTTT; D: -; J: TRBJ1-1; V: TRBV4-1; size: -
CDR3: CASCIQGREKLFF; DNA: TGTGCCAGTTGTATACAGGGACGGGAAAAACTGTTTTTT; D: -; J: TRBJ1-4; V: TRBV19; size: few
CDR3: CASSWVGQVNEQFF; DNA: TGCGCCAGCAGCTGGGTAGGACAGGTAAATGAGCAGTTCTTC; D: TRBD1; J: TRBJ2-1; V: TRBV5-1; size: few
CDR3: CSAVPDQNIQYF; DNA: TGCAGCGCAGTACCTGACCAAAACATTCAGTACTTC; D: -; J: TRBJ2-4; V: TRBV29-1; size: few
CDR3: CATKEYGNEQFF; DNA: TGTGCCACCAAGGAGTACGGCAATGAGCAGTTCTTC; D: -; J: TRBJ2-1; V: TRBV15; size: -
CDR3: CASSPPSLAPSTDTQYF; DNA: TGTGCCAGCAGCCCCCCCTCACTAGCGCCGAGCACAGATACGCAGTATTTT; D: TRBD2; J: TRBJ2-3; V: TRBV7-2; size: -
CDR3: CARRQGGAEAFF; DNA: TGTGCCAGAAGACAGGGAGGAGCTGAAGCTTTCTTT; D: TRBD1; J: TRBJ1-1; V: TRBV5-7; size: few
CDR3: CASRDSGANVLTF; DNA: TGTGCCAGTAGAGACTCTGGGGCCAACGTCCTGACTTTC; D: -; J: TRBJ2-6; V: TRBV14; size: few
CDR3: CASSHLTSGASYEQYF; DNA: TGCGCCAGCAGCCATCTCACTAGCGGAGCTTCCTACGAGCAGTACTTC; D: TRBD2; J: TRBJ2-7; V: TRBV5-1; size: few
CDR3: CASSLALGNEQFF; DNA: TGTGCCAGCAGCTTAGCTCTAGGGAATGAGCAGTTCTTC; D: -; J: TRBJ2-1; V: TRBV7-9; size: few
CDR3: CSVGKTVVQDTQYF; DNA: TGCAGCGTCGGAAAGACAGTCGTCCAAGATACGCAGTATTTT; D: -; J: TRBJ2-3; V: TRBV29-1; size: -
CDR3: CASILGTGTAFF; DNA: TGTGCCAGCATCCTCGGGACAGGGACGGCTTTCTTT; D: TRBD1; J: TRBJ1-1; V: TRBV28; size: few
CDR3: CASSQQETQYF; DNA: TGTGCCAGCAGCCAACAAGAGACCCAGTACTTC; D: -; J: TRBJ2-5; V: TRBV7-9; size: -
CDR3: CASSEWGWSYEQYF; DNA: TGTGCCAGCAGCGAGTGGGGGTGGTCCTACGAGCAGTACTTC; D: -; J: TRBJ2-7; V: TRBV9; size: few
CDR3: CASSPQGIGTDTQYF; DNA: TGTGCCAGCTCACCACAGGGGATCGGGACAGATACGCAGTATTTT; D: -; J: TRBJ2-3; V: TRBV18; size: few
CDR3: CASSQTRLGGDTQYF; DNA: TGCGCCAGCAGCCAAACTAGGCTAGGAGGAGATACGCAGTATTTT; D: -; J: TRBJ2-3; V: TRBV4-3; size: -
CDR3: CASSLQAIEQYF; DNA: TGTGCCAGCAGCTTGCAAGCAATTGAGCAGTACTTC; D: -; J: TRBJ2-7; V: TRBV7-2; size: -
CDR3: CASGRGMNTEAFF; DNA: TGTGCCAGCGGGAGAGGGATGAACACTGAAGCTTTCTTT; D: -; J: TRBJ1-1; V: TRBV27; size: few
CDR3: CAWSLYVGGANVLTF; DNA: TGTGCCTGGAGCTTATATGTGGGGGGGGCCAACGTCCTGACTTTC; D: -; J: TRBJ2-6; V: TRBV30; size: -
CDR3: CASKPAPGNYGYTF; DNA: TGTGCCAGTAAACCGGCCCCAGGAAACTATGGCTACACCTTC; D: -; J: TRBJ1-2; V: TRBV19; size: -
CDR3: CASNGWEGYEQYF; DNA: TGTGCCAGCAACGGCTGGGAAGGCTACGAGCAGTACTTC; D: -; J: TRBJ2-7; V: TRBV2; size: -
CDR3: CASSAGPQETQYF; DNA: TGTGCCAGCAGCGCGGGACCACAAGAGACCCAGTACTTC; D: -; J: TRBJ2-5; V: TRBV5-6; size: -